The clone carrying this T cell receptor (beta chain) has more than one count but fewer than ten. The antigen is not known. This entry belongs to a study of T cell responses to AZD1222 COVID-19 vaccine. The protocol was immunoSEQ multiplex PCR, while the TCRdb copy is restricted to in-frame clones and leaves out a portion. The table records about 200,000 clones, approximately 95% of them present only once. The CDR3 runs to 12 residues. The ends were cut back, 6 bases at V and 9 bases at J, with 14 bases in the middle. Germline values: CDR1 MNHEY, CDR2 SVGEGT. General study results and limits: Dominant at 160-218 and 743-854, vaccine-associated CD4 TCRs also spanned spike. In the spike-specific TCR repertoire, nearly half reportedly target unmutated variant regions.

This sequence was found in an adult who received the AZD1222 COVID-19 vaccine. V and J are TRBV6-2 or TRBV6-3 and TRBJ1-1; D is ambiguous. Material: peripheral blood, obtained 28 days after the second AZD1222 dose. CDR3 amino acids: CASSSVSGKAFF. In DNA form, the CDR3 reads TGTGCCAGCAGCTCCGTATCGGGAAAAGCTTTCTTT.